This T cell receptor beta chain was retrieved from a study of vaccination and CD4 T cells after COVID-19. At the level of the study: Six men and four women formed the convalescents, two being Hispanic. The post-vaccine samples came a median around 75 days after dose two (range 14 to 241).

Indicated treatment: approximately 11-day PBMC culture with coronavirus spike peptide pools or control peptides (ViraFEST assay). CDR1 is MRHNA and CDR2 is SNTAGT in the germline V gene. The CDR3 has 13 residues. Trimming stripped 11 bases from V and 2 bases from J, with 15 bases between. Details on this clonotype: Antigen: not known.

Cultured CD4+ T cell DNA underwent sequencing with the Oncomine TCR Beta short-read assay. From cultured CD4+ T cells, genomic DNA was extracted. Via MiXCR, TCRdb re-called the PCR reads, giving one row per CDR3 protein. In the table there are about 9,700 distinct CDR3 sequences, roughly 70% of which are singletons. This sequence was found in a human donor who had recovered from COVID-19. Source material: CD4+ T cells from blood, cultured in vitro. This chain connects TRBV6-4 to TRBJ2-5; a weak D match, TRBD1 (6 bases). CDR3 residues: CAHITGWQETQYF. CDR3 in DNA: TGTGCCCACATTACAGGGTGGCAAGAGACCCAGTACTTC.